The rows below give T cell receptor beta chains drawn from one sample of a study of T cells in Graves' hyperthyroidism and ophthalmopathy. TCRdb processed the multiplex PCR reads anew with MiXCR; each CDR3 protein has one entry. The sample lists roughly 290,000 distinct CDR3 sequences; about an eighth were seen once. The source material was blood. The receptors were gathered from a woman aged 30 to 39 with Graves' hyperthyroidism that later progressed to Graves' ophthalmopathy. Each CDR3 is given with its conserved first and last residue. D genes are given only for firm matches. Clone size, where shown, is once, few, many, or a class for clones that have expanded.

d_gene	v_gene	abundance	j_gene	CDR3nt	CDR3aa
.	TRBV20-1	many	TRBJ2-7	TGCAGTGCTCCAACAGACAGACCAAGCTCCTACGAGCAGTACTTC	CSAPTDRPSSYEQYF
TRBD2	TRBV7-2	many	TRBJ2-7	TGTGCCAGCAGCTTCGGACTAGCGGGAGCCGAGCAGTACTTC	CASSFGLAGAEQYF
.	TRBV30	many	TRBJ1-5	TGTGCCTGGAGTCCTACAGGGATCCAGCCCCAGCATTTT	CAWSPTGIQPQHF
.	TRBV7-9	many	TRBJ2-1	TGTGCCAGCAGCTCGGGGGCGGTGGTCTACAATGAGCAGTTCTTC	CASSSGAVVYNEQFF
.	TRBV11-2	many	TRBJ2-7	TGTGCCAGCAGCTTAAGTGCATTAGAGCGCCTATGGGGGCCCGACGAGCAGTACTTC	CASSLSALERLWGPDEQYF
TRBD2	TRBV30	many	TRBJ2-1	TGTGCCTGGAGCCCGGGACTAGTGGGGCCATACAATGAGCAGTTCTTC	CAWSPGLVGPYNEQFF
.	TRBV19	.	TRBJ1-4	TGTGCCAGTAGTACGATTTTCAAGCAAATACCCGAAAAACTGTTTTTT	CASSTIFKQIPEKLFF
.	TRBV6-1	many	TRBJ1-5	TGTGCCAGCAGTTATGGGGGCATCGGGCAGCCCCAGCATTTT	CASSYGGIGQPQHF
.	TRBV2	many	TRBJ2-3	TGTGCCAGCAGTGAAGCGTTACCGGATAGGCAGTATTTT	CASSEALPDRQYF
.	TRBV28	many	TRBJ2-7	TGTGCCAGCAGTAAAACCTCCAGGGTCTACGAGCAGTACTTC	CASSKTSRVYEQYF
.	TRBV28	many	TRBJ1-6	TGTGCCAGCAGTCCCGGGGATGCGGGGGGGACACCCCTCCACTTT	CASSPGDAGGTPLHF
TRBD2	TRBV7-2	many	TRBJ2-3	TGTGCCAGCAGCTTAGCGGCTAGCGGGACAGATACGCAGTATTTT	CASSLAASGTDTQYF
.	TRBV30	many	TRBJ2-1	TGTGCCCTCGGCGGGGACTCCTACAATGAGCAGTTCTTC	CALGGDSYNEQFF
TRBD1	TRBV7-9	many	TRBJ1-2	TGTGCCAGCAGCCCCGGGACAGGGGGTGATGGCTACACCTTC	CASSPGTGGDGYTF